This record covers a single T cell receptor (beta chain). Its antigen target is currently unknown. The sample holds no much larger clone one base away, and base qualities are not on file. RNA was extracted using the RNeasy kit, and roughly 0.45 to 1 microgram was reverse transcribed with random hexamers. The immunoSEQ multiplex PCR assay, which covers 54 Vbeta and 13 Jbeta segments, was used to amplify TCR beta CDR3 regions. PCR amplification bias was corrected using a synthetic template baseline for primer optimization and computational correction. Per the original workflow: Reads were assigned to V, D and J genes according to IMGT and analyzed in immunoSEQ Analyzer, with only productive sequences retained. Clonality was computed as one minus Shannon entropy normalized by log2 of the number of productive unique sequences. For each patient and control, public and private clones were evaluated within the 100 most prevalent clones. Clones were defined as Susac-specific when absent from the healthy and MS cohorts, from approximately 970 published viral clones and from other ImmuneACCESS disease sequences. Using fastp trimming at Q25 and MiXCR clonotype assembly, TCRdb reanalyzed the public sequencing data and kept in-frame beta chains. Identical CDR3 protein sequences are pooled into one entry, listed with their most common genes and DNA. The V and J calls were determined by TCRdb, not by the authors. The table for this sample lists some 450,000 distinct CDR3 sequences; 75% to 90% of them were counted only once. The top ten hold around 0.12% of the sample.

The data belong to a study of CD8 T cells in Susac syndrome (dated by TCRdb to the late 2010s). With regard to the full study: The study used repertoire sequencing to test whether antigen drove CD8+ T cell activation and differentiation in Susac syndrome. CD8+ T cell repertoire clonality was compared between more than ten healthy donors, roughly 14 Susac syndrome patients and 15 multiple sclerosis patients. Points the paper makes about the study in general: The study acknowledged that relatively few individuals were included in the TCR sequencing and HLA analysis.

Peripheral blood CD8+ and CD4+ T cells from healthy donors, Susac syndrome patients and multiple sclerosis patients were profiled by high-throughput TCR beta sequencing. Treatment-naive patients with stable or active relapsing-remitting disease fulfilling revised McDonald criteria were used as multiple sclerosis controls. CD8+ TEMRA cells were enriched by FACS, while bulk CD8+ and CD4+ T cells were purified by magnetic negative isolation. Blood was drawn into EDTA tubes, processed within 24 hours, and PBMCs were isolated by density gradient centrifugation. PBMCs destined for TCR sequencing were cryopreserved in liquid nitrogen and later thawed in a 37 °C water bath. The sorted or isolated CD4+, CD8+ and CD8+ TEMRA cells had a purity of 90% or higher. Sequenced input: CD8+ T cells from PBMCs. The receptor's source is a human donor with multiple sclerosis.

The CDR3 loop reads CASSHPLNGDNEQFF. In nucleotide form, the sequence is TGCGCCAGCAGTCACCCCTTAAACGGGGACAATGAGCAGTTCTTC. The chain was built from TRBV5-1 and TRBJ2-1; TRBD2 might be the D gene, on 5 matching bases. From a lookup of the germline V gene, CDR1 and CDR2 are SGHRS and YFSETQ. The cysteine opens and the phenylalanine closes a CDR3 of 15 amino acids. Only the CDR3 DNA is retained, 45 bases long and in frame from the first base. V and J are truncated by 5 bases and 5 bases respectively, leaving an intervening sequence of 17 bases.